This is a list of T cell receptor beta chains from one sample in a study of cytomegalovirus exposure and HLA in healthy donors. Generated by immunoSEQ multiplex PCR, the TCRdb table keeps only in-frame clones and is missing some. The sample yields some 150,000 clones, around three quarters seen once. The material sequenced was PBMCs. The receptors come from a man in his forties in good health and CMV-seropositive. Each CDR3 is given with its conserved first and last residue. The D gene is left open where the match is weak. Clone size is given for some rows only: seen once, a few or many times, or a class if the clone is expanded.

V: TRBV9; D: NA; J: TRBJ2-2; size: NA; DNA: TGTGCCAGCAGCGTAAGTTGGGCCACCGGGGAGCTGTTTTTT; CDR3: CASSVSWATGELFF
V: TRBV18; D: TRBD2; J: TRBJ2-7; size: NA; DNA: TGTGCCAGCTCACCAGCTAGCGGGTTATACGAGCAGTACTTC; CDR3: CASSPASGLYEQYF
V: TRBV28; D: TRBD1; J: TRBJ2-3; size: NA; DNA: TGTGCCAGCAGTTACGGGACAGGGCTTAGCACAGATACGCAGTATTTT; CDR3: CASSYGTGLSTDTQYF
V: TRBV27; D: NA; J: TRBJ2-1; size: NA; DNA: TGTGCCAGCAGGCGAGGGACCTACAATGAGCAGTTCTTC; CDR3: CASRRGTYNEQFF
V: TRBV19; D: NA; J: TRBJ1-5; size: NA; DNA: TGTGCCAGTAGTATGAGGGATCAGCCCCAGCATTTT; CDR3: CASSMRDQPQHF
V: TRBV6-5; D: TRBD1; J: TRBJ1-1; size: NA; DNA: TGTGCCAGCAGTTTTGGGACAGGGGGTTATACTGAAGCTTTCTTT; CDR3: CASSFGTGGYTEAFF
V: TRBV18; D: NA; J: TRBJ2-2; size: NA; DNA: TGTGCCAGCTCTACCACGGTGACCGGGGAGCTGTTTTTT; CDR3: CASSTTVTGELFF
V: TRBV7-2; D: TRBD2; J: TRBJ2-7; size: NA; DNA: TGTGCCAGCAGCTTAGAGGTTAGCGGGGGGACTTGGCAGTACTTC; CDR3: CASSLEVSGGTWQYF
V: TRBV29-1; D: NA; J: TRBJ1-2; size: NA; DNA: TGCAGCGTTGAAGATGGCAGGGCTAGTTATGGCTACACCTTC; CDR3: CSVEDGRASYGYTF
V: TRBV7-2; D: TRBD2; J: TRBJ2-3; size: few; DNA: TGTGCCAGCAGCATCGGACTAGAGGTAGATACGCAGTATTTT; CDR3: CASSIGLEVDTQYF
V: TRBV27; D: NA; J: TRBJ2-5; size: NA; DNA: TGTGCCAGCAGACTCGCTGTATCGGGGAATGCGAAAGAGACCCAGTACTTC; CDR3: CASRLAVSGNAKETQYF
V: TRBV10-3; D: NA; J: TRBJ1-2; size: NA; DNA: TGTGCCATCAGCGACGGACAAAACTATGGCTACACCTTC; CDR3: CAISDGQNYGYTF
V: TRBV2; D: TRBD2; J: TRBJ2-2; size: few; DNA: TGTGCCAGCAGCGACGGACTAGCGACGAACACCGGGGAGCTGTTTTTT; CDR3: CASSDGLATNTGELFF
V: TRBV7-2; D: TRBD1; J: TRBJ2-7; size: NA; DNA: TGTGCCAGCAGCTTGACAGGGGCCGCCTACGAGCAGTACTTC; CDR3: CASSLTGAAYEQYF
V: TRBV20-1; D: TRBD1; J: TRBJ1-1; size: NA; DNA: TGTTCGGACAGGGGGAACACTGAAGCTTTCTTT; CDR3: CSDRGNTEAFF
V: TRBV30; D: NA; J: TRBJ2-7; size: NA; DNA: TGTGCCTGGAGTGTTGCGGGCTCCTACGAGCAGTACTTC; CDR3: CAWSVAGSYEQYF
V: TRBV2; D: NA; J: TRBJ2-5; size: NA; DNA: TGTGCCAGCAGGGACCGGGACTTAATGACGGAGACCCAGTACTTC; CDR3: CASRDRDLMTETQYF
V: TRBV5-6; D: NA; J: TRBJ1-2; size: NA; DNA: TGTGCCAGCAGCTTGGGGATGGAGGATCATCGCTACACCTTC; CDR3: CASSLGMEDHRYTF
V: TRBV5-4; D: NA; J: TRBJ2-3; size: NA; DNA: TGTGCCAGCAGCTTTAGAATTCTCCACACAGATACGCAGTATTTT; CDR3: CASSFRILHTDTQYF
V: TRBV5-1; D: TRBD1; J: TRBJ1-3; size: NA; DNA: TGCGCCAGCAGCTTGGACAGGGGTAGCGGAAACACCATATATTTT; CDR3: CASSLDRGSGNTIYF
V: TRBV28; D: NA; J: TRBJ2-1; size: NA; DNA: TGTGCCAGCAGTTTTGTAGGGGCCCTTGACCATGAGCAGTTCTTC; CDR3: CASSFVGALDHEQFF
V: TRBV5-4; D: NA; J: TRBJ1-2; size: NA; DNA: TGTGCCAGCAGCTCACCGCCGTTGAGGGGGATAAGCGACTATGGCTACACCTTC; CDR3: CASSSPPLRGISDYGYTF
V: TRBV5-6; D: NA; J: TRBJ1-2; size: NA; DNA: TGTGCCAGCAGCTTGTTGCGGATCTATGGCTACACCTTC; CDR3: CASSLLRIYGYTF
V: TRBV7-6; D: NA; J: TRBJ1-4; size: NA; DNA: TGTGCCAGCAGCTCTCAACGGGCTAATGAAAAACTGTTTTTT; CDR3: CASSSQRANEKLFF
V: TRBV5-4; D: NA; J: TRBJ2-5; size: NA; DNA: TGTGCCAGCAAACAACAGGGACAAGAGACCCAGTACTTC; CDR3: CASKQQGQETQYF
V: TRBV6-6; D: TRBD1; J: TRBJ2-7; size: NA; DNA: TGTGCCAGCAGTCTCCCGGGACAGCCTACCTACGAGCAGTACTTC; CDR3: CASSLPGQPTYEQYF
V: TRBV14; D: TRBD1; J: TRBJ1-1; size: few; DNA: TGTGCCAGCAGCACGGACAGGGACACTGAAGCTTTCTTT; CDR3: CASSTDRDTEAFF
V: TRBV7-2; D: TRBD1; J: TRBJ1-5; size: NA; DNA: TGTGCCAGCAGCTTTGGGACAGGGATCCCTGGTCAGCCCCAGCATTTT; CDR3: CASSFGTGIPGQPQHF
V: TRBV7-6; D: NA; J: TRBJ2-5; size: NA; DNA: TGTGCCAGCGGACAGCAAGAGACCCAGTACTTC; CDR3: CASGQQETQYF
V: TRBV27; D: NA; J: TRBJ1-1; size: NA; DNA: TGTGCCAGCAGTTTATATGGGGGCGGCACTGAAGCTTTCTTT; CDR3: CASSLYGGGTEAFF
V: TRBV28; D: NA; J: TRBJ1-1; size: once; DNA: TGTGCCAGCAGTTTAGCACAGTATAACACTGAAGCTTTCTTT; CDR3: CASSLAQYNTEAFF
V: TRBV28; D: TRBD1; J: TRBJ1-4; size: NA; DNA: TGTGCCAGCAGTTCGGGACAGACTAATGAAAAACTGTTTTTT; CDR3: CASSSGQTNEKLFF
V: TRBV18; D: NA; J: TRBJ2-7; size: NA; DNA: TGTGCCAGCTCACAATCCAGGGTGGACGAGCAGTACTTC; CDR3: CASSQSRVDEQYF
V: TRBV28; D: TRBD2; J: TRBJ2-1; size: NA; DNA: TGTGCCAGCGTCCCCCGGCTAGCGGGAGGATCATACAATGAGCAGTTCTTC; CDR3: CASVPRLAGGSYNEQFF
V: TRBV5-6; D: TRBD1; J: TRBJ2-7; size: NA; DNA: TGTGCCAGCAGCACGGACAGGTTCTACGAGCAGTACTTC; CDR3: CASSTDRFYEQYF
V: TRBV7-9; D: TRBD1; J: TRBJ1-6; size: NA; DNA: TGTGCCAGCAGTCCTTGGACAGGGGACGGAAATTCACCCCTCCACTTT; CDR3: CASSPWTGDGNSPLHF
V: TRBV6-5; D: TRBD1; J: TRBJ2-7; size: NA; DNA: TGTGCCAGCAGTTCGGGACAGGGGAAGGCCTACGAGCAGTACTTC; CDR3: CASSSGQGKAYEQYF
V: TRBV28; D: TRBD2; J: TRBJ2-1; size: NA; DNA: TGTGCCAGCAGTTTAGCGGGCGGGAGGGCCTACAATGAGCAGTTCTTC; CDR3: CASSLAGGRAYNEQFF
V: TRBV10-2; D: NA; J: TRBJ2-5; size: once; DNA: TGCGCCAGCAGCTACCAAGAGACCCAGTACTTC; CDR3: CASSYQETQYF
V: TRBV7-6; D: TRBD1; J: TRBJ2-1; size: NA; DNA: TGTGCCAGCAGCTTATGGGGACAGTGGACTTACAATGAGCAGTTCTTC; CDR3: CASSLWGQWTYNEQFF
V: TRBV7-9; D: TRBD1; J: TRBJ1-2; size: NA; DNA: TGTGCCAGCAGCTTTAGGGGGGACAGGGGAAGAGGAGGCTACACCTTC; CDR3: CASSFRGDRGRGGYTF
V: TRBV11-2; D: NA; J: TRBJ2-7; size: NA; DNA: TGTGCCAGCAGCTTATCAGGGGTCGACTACGAGCAGTACTTC; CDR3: CASSLSGVDYEQYF
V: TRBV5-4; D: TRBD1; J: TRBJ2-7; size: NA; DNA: TGTGCCAGCAGCTTGGCCGGGACAGGTATGAACGAGCAGTACTTC; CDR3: CASSLAGTGMNEQYF
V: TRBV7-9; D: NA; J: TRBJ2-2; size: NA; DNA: TGTGCCAGCAGCCCAGGGTGGCCCGGGGAGCTGTTTTTT; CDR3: CASSPGWPGELFF
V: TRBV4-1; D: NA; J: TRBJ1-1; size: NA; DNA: TGCGCCAGCACCCGCCGGGATTTCGCTGAAGCTTTCTTT; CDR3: CASTRRDFAEAFF
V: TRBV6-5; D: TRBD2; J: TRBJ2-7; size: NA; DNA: TGTGCCAGCAGTTACTCTGGGACTAAGTACGAGCAGTACTTC; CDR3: CASSYSGTKYEQYF
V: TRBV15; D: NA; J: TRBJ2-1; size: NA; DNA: TGTGCCACCAGCAGTGACTTAGGAGGGGCCTACAATGAGCAGTTCTTC; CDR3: CATSSDLGGAYNEQFF
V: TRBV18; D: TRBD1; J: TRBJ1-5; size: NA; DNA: TGTGCCAGCTCACAGGGGGCCAATCAGCCCCAGCATTTT; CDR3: CASSQGANQPQHF
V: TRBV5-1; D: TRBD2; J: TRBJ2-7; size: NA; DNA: TGCGCCAGCAGCGGGGCGGGAGGGCCCTACGAGCAGTACTTC; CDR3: CASSGAGGPYEQYF
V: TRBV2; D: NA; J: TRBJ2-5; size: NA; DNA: TGTGCCAGCCGCCCGGGGGGCGGAGGTCGAGAGACCCAGTACTTC; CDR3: CASRPGGGGRETQYF
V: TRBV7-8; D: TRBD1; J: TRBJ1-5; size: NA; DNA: TGTGCCAGCAGCCCGGACAGGGATAATCAGCCCCAGCATTTT; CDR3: CASSPDRDNQPQHF
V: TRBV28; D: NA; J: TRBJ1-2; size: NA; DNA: TGTGCCAGCAGGCCAGGGTCGCACTATGGCTACACCTTC; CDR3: CASRPGSHYGYTF
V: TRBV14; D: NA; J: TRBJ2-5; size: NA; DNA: TGTGCCAGCAGCCAGGGGCTGGGAGAGACCCAGTACTTC; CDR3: CASSQGLGETQYF
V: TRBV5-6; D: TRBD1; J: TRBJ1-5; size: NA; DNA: TGTGCCAGCAGCTCCATACACAGGGGGCATCAGCCCCAGCATTTT; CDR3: CASSSIHRGHQPQHF
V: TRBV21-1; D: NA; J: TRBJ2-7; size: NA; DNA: TGTGCCAGCGACAGTAAAAGGACTAGCGGGAGCCTCCGCGAGCAGTACTTC; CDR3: CASDSKRTSGSLREQYF
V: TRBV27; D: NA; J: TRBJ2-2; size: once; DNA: TGTGCCAGCAGCCTAAACTTGAACACCGGGGAGCTGTTTTTT; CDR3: CASSLNLNTGELFF
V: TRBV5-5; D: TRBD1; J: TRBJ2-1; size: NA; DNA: TGTGCCAGCAATATACAGGGGTTATACAATGAGCAGTTCTTC; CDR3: CASNIQGLYNEQFF
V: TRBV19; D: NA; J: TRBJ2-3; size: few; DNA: TGTGCCAGTAGTATCGGCCAGGGGGGTCCAGATACGCAGTATTTT; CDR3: CASSIGQGGPDTQYF